This entry concerns a single T cell receptor beta chain. Its specificity is not known. The source of the sample is a study of cytotoxic CD8 clonotypes in ibrutinib-treated CLL. Findings of the study overall: Samples from sustained-remission and progressing patients were taken at different times.

The CDR3 contains 15 residues. Germline V lookup: CDR1 LNHNV, CDR2 YYDKDF (reference sequence). Trimming stripped 0 bases from V and 6 bases from J, with 14 bases between. Assay: immunoSEQ multiplex PCR; the TCRdb copy retains only in-frame clones and omits some. In the table there are about 160,000 clones, 81% of which are singletons. This receptor was identified in a human donor with chronic lymphocytic leukemia. The chain joins TRBV15 to TRBJ1-2; D is uncertain. The sequencing here drew on PBMCs, taken after 12 months of ibrutinib treatment. The CDR3 loop is CATSRDSGPRDGYTF. The CDR3 nucleotides read TGTGCCACCAGCAGAGATTCCGGGCCGAGGGATGGCTACACCTTC.